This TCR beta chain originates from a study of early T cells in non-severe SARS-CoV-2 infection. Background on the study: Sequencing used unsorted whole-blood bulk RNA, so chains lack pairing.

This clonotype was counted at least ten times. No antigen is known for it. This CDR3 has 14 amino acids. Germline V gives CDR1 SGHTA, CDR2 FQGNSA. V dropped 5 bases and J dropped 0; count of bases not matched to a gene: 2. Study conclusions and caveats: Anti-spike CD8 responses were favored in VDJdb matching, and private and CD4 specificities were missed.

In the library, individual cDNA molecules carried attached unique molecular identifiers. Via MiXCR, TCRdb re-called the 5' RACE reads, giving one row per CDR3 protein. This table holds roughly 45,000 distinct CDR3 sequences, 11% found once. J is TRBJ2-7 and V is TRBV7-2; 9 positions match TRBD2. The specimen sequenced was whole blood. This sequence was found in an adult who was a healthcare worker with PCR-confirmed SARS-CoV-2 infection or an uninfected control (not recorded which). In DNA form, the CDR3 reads TGTGCCAGCAGCATTAGCGGGAGCTCCTACGAGCAGTACTTC. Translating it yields CASSISGSSYEQYF. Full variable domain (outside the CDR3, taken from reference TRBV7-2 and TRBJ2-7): GAGVSQSPSNKVTEKGKDVELRCDPISGHTALYWYRQSLGQGLEFLIYFQGNSAPDKSGLPSDRFSAERTGGSVSTLTIQRTQQEDSAVYLCASSISGSSYEQYFGPGTRLTVT.